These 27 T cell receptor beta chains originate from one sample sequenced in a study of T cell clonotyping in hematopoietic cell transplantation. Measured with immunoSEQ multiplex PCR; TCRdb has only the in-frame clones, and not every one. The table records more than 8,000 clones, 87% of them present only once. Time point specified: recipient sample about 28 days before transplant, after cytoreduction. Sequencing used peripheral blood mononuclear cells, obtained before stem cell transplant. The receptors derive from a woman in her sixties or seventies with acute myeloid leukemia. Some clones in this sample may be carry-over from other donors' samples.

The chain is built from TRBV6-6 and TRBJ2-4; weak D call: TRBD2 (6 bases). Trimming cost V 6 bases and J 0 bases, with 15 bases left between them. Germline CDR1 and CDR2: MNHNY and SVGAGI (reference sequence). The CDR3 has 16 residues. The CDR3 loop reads CASRGGGVLAKNIQYF. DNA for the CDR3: TGTGCCAGCAGGGGAGGTGGGGTCCTAGCCAAAAACATTCAGTACTTC.

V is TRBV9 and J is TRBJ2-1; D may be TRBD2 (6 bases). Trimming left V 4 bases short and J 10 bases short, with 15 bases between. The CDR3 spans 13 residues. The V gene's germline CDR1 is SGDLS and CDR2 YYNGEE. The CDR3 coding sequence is TGTGCCAGCAGCCCCCCAATGGGACTCGAGCAGTTCTTC. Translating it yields CASSPPMGLEQFF.

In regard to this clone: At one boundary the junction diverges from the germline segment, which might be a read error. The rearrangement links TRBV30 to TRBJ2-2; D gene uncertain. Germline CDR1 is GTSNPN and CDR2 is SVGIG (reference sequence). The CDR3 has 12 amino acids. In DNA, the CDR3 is TGTGCCCGGAGTCTTGGGGCCGGGGAGCTGTTTTTT. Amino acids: CARSLGAGELFF.

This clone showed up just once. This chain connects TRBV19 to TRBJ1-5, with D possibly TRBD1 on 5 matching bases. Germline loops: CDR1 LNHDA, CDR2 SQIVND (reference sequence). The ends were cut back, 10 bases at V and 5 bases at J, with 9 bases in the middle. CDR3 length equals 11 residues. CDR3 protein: CATGGYQPQHF. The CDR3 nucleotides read TGTGCCACCGGGGGGTATCAGCCCCAGCATTTT. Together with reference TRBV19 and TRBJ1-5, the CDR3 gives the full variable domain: DGGITQSPKYLFRKEGQNVTLSCEQNLNHDAMYWYRQDPGQGLRLIYYSQIVNDFQKGDIAEGYSVSREKKESFPLTVTSAQKNPTAFYLCATGGYQPQHFGDGTRLSIL.

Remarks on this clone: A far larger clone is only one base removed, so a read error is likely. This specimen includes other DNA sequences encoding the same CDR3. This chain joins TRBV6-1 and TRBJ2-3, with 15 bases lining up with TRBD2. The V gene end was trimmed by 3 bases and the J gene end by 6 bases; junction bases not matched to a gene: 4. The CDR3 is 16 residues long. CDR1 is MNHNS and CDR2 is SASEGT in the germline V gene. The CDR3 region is CASSEGTSGRRDTQYF. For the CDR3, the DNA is TGTGCCAGCAGTGAGGGGACTAGCGGGAGGAGGGATACGCAGTATTTT.

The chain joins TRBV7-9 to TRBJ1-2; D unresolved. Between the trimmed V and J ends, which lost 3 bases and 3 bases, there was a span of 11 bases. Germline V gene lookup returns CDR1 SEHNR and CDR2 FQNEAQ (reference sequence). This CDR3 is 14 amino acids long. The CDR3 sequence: CASSLMDFYYGYTF. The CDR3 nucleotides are TGTGCCAGCAGCTTGATGGACTTCTACTATGGCTACACCTTC.

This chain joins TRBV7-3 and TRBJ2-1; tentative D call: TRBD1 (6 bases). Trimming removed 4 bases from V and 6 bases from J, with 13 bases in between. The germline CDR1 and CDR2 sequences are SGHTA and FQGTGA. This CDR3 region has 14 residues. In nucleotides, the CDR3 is TGTGCCAGCAGCTCCCTACAGGGCGGCAATGAGCAGTTCTTC. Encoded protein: CASSSLQGGNEQFF.

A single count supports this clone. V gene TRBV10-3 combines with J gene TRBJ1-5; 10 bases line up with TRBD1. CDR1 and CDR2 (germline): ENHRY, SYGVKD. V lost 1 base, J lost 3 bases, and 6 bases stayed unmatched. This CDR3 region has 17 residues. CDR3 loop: CAISEWGTGEANQPQHF. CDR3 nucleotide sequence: TGTGCCATCAGTGAGTGGGGGACAGGGGAGGCCAATCAGCCCCAGCATTTT.

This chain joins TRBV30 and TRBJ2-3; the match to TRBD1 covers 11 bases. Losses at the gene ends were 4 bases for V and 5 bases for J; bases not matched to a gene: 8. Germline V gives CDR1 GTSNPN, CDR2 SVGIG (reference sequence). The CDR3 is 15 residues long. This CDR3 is CAWTRRTGGRDTQYF. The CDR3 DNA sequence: TGTGCCTGGACTCGACGGACAGGGGGCAGAGATACGCAGTATTTT.

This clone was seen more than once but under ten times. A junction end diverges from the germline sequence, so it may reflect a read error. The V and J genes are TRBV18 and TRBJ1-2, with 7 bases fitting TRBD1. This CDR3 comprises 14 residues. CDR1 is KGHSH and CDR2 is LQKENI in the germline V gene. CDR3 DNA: TGTGCCAGCTCTCCACCCCCCCAACAGGGGATCCACACCTTC. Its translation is CASSPPPQQGIHTF.

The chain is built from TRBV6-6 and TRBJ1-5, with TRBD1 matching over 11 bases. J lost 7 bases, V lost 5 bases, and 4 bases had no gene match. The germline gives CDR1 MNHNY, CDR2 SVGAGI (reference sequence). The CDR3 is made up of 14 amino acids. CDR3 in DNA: TGTGCCAGCAGTCACGGGACAGGGGGACAGCCCCAGCATTTT. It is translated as CASSHGTGGQPQHF.

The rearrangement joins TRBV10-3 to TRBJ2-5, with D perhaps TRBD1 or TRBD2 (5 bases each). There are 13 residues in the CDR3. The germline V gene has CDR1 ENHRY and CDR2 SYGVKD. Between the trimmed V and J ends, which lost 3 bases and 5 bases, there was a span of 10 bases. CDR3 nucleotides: TGTGCCATCAGTGACCTCGAGGGGGAGACCCAGTACTTC. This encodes CAISDLEGETQYF.

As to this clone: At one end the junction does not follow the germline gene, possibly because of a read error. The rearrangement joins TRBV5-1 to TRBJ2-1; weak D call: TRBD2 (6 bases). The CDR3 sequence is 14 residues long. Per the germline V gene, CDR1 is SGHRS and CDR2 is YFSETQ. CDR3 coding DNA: TGCGCCAGCACCTTGGAACTAGCCAACAATGAGCAGTTCTTC. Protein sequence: CASTLELANNEQFF.

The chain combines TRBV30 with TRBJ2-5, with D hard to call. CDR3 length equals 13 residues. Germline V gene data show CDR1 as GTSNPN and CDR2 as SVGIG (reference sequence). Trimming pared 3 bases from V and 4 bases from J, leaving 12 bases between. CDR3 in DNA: TGTGCCTGGAGAGCCAGACCCGGAGAGACCCAGTACTTC. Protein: CAWRARPGETQYF.

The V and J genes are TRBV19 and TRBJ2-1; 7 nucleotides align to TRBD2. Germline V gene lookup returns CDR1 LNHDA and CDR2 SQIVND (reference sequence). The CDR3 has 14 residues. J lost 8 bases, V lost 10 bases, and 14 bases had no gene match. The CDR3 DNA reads TGTGCCACCCGGACTAGTGTCCTACCGGATGAGCAGTTCTTC. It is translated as CATRTSVLPDEQFF.

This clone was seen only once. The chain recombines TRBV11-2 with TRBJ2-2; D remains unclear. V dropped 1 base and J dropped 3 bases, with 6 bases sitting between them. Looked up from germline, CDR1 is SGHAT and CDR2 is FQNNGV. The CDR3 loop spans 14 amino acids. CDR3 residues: CASSLGTYTGELFF. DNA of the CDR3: TGTGCCAGCAGCTTAGGCACGTACACCGGGGAGCTGTTTTTT.

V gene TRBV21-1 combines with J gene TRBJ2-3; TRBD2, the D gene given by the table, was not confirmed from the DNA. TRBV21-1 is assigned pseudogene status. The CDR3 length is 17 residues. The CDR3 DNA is TGTGCCAGCAGCAAAATCTTGGGGGGAAGTTTATTAGATACGCAGTATTTT. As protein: CASSKILGGSLLDTQYF.

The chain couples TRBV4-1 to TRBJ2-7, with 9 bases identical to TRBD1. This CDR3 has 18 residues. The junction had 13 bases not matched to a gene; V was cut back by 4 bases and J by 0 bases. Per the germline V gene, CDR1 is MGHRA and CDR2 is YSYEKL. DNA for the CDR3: TGCGCCAGCAGCCGGGCCGGACAGGGGCCGTCCCTCTCCTACGAGCAGTACTTC. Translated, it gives CASSRAGQGPSLSYEQYF.

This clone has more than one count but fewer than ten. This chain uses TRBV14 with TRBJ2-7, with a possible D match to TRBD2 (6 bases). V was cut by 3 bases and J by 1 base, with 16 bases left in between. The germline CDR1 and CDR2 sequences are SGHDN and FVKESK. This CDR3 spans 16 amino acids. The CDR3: CASSHTPGLGSYEQYF. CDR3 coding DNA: TGTGCCAGCAGCCATACCCCGGGACTCGGGTCCTACGAGCAGTACTTC.

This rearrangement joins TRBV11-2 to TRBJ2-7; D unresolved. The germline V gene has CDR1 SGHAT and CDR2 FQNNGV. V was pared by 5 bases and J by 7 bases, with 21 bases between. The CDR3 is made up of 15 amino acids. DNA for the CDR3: TGTGCCAGCAGCCCTATAGCCACTTTTCTGACAGAGCAGTACTTC. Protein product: CASSPIATFLTEQYF.

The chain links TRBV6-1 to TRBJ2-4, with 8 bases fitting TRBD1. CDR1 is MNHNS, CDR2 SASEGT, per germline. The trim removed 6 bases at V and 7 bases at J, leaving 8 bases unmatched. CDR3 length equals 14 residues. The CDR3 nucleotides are TGTGCCAGCAGGCATACGGACAGGGAGAACATTCAGTACTTC. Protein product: CASRHTDRENIQYF.

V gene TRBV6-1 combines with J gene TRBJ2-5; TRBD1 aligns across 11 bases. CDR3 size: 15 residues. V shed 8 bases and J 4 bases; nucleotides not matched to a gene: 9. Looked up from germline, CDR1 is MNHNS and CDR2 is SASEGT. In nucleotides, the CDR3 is TGTGCCAGCGAAGGGGGGACAGGGGGGTCAGAGACCCAGTACTTC. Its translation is CASEGGTGGSETQYF.

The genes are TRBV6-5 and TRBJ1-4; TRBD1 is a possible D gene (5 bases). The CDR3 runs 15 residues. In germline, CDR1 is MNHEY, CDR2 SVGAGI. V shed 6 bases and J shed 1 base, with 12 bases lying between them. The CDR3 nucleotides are TGTGCCAGCAGGCTTGACCAGGGAACTAATGAAAAACTGTTTTTT. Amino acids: CASRLDQGTNEKLFF.

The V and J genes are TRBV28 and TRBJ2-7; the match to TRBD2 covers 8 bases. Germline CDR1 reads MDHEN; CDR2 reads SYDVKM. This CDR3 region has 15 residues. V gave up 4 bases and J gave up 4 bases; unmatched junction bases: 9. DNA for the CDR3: TGTGCCAGCAGTTCCTTCGGGGGGGGCCTTTACGAGCAGTACTTC. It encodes CASSSFGGGLYEQYF.

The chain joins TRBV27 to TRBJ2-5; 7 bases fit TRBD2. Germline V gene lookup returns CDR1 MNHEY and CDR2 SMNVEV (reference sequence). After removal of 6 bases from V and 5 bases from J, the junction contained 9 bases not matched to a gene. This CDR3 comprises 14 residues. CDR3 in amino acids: CASRIWGGEETQYF. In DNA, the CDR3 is TGTGCCAGCAGGATCTGGGGAGGGGAGGAGACCCAGTACTTC.

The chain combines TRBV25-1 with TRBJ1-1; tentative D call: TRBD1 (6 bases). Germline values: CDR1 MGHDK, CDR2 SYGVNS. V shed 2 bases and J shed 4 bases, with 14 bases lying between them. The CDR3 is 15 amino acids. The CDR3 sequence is CASSEVGGLGTEAFF. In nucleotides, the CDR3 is TGTGCCAGCAGTGAAGTAGGGGGTTTGGGCACTGAAGCTTTCTTT.

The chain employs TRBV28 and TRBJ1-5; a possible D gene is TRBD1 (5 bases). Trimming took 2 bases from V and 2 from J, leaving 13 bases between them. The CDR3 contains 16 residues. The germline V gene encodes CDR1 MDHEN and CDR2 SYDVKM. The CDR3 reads CASSLVGGIGNQPQHF. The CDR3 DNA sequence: TGTGCCAGCAGTTTAGTGGGGGGAATAGGCAATCAGCCCCAGCATTTT.